A single count supports the clone carrying this T cell receptor (beta chain). Germline CDR1 reads SGHNT; CDR2 reads YYREEE (reference sequence). V trimming: 2 bases; J trimming: 9 bases; junction bases outside the gene matches: 7. This CDR3 has 16 residues. The entry originates in a study of metastatic and nonmetastatic thyroid tumors. Every patient underwent thyroid surgery untreated. Using MiXCR, TCRdb reanalyzed the PCR reads. The sample comprises fewer than 45,000 clones, more than 20% of which are singletons, and about 14% rests with the top ten. The gene calls are TRBV5-4 and TRBJ2-1, with 14 nucleotides matching TRBD2. The origin of this receptor is a female donor with papillary thyroid cancer or a benign thyroid nodule (not recorded which). Some clones in this sample may be carry-over from other donors' samples. What was sequenced was blood. This chain's CDR3 is CASSFGGLAGGCEQFF. CDR3 in DNA: TGTGCCAGCAGCTTTGGAGGACTAGCGGGAGGTTGTGAGCAGTTCTTC.